This T cell receptor beta chain comes out of a study of T cells in Graves' hyperthyroidism and ophthalmopathy. The TCR beta CDR3 regions underwent amplification using RNA transcripts as the source. TCR CDR3 regions were first amplified by RT-PCR with HTBI primers. In TCRdb, the multiplex PCR reads were re-called with MiXCR into one record per CDR3 protein. The table lists 500,000 to 600,000 distinct CDR3 sequences, 46% of them singletons. In regard to this clonotype: Its antigen is unknown.

A patient was excluded if there was uncontrolled infection, other autoimmune disease, pregnancy or lactation. Findings and caveats of the study: It was a median roughly six months before onset that the model predicted ophthalmopathy. Most clonotypes expanded in thyroid above 0.001 were likewise present in blood.

The CDR3 covers 13 residues. Trimming at V came to 7 bases and at J to 5 bases, leaving 6 bases not matched to a gene. CDR1 and CDR2 from the germline V gene are SQVTM and ANQGSEA. The sample taken for sequencing was peripheral blood or thyroid tissue (not recorded which). The sequence was collected from a woman under 30 with Graves' hyperthyroidism. The rearrangement links TRBV29-1 to TRBJ2-5, with TRBD1 matching over 11 bases. CDR3 nucleotides: TGCAGCGGCAGGACAGGGGGCCTGGAGACCCAGTACTTC. The encoded protein is CSGRTGGLETQYF.